The present T cell receptor beta chain was sequenced within a study of CD8 T cells in ankylosing spondylitis. Findings and caveats of the study: Researchers reportedly found disease-linked clones significantly enriched in matched ankylosing spondylitis synovial fluid. Both synovial fluid and blood in reactive arthritis had previously been reported to carry some motif variants. Blood of patients with ankylosing spondylitis appeared to be characterized by a TCR beta motif of about eight highly homologous variants. Disease-linked clones were CD8+ and relatively rare in peripheral blood.

The CDR3 has 17 residues. Germline V gene lookup returns CDR1 SGHTA and CDR2 FQGNSA. Trimming shortened V by 1 base and J by 4 bases, and 17 bases separated the two germline ends. MiXCR was run by TCRdb on the 5' RACE reads, yielding one entry per CDR3 protein. The table has over 130,000 distinct CDR3 sequences, around 43% seen once. Regarding this clonotype: What it binds is unknown.

Sequencing input: synovial fluid, either unsorted or a sorted T cell fraction (not recorded which). V is TRBV7-2 and J is TRBJ2-1, with D possibly being TRBD2 (5 bases). This TCR was recovered from a male donor with ankylosing spondylitis. This CDR3 is CASSLVSLATSYNEQFF. CDR3 sequence (DNA): TGTGCCAGCAGCTTAGTCAGCCTAGCTACTAGTTACAATGAGCAGTTCTTC. The variable domain in full, with the rest retrieved from reference TRBV7-2 and TRBJ2-1, is GAGVSQSPSNKVTEKGKDVELRCDPISGHTALYWYRQSLGQGLEFLIYFQGNSAPDKSGLPSDRFSAERTGGSVSTLTIQRTQQEDSAVYLCASSLVSLATSYNEQFFGPGTRLTVL.